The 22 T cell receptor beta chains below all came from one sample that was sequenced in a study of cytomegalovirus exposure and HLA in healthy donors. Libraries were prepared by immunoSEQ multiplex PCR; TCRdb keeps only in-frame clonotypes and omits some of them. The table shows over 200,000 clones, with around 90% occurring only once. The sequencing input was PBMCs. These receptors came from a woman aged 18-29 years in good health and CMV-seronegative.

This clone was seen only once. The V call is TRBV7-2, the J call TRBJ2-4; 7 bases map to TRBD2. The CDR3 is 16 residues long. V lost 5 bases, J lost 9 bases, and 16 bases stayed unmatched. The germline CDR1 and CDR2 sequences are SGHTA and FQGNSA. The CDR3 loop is CASSHLSGFGESIQYF. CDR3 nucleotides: TGTGCCAGCAGCCACCTTAGCGGGTTTGGCGAAAGCATTCAGTACTTC.

CDR3 bases: TGCGCCAGCATTATGGAGGGAAGCTCCTACAATGAGCAGTTCTTC. Encoded protein: CASIMEGSSYNEQFF. The chain has TRBV5-1 and TRBJ2-1; D is possibly TRBD2 (6 bases). This CDR3 has 15 amino acids. Trimming removed 6 bases at V and 0 bases at J, with 13 bases between. Germline assignment: CDR1 SGHRS and CDR2 YFSETQ.

CDR3 nucleotide sequence: TGTGCCAGCTCCGGGGGTACCAAAAACATTCAGTACTTC. It specifies CASSGGTKNIQYF. The rearrangement links TRBV5-6 to TRBJ2-4, with a weak D call TRBD2 (6 bases). The CDR3 length is 13 residues. Germline V gives CDR1 SGHDT, CDR2 YYEEEE. The V and J ends lost 7 bases and 2 bases respectively, with 10 bases between them.

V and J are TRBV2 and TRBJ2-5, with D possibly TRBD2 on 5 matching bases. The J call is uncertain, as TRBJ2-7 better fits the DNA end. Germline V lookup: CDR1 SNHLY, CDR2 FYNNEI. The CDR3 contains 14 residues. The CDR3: CASSEGLFSYEQYF. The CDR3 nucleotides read TGTGCCAGCAGTGAAGGACTATTCTCCTACGAGCAGTACTTC.

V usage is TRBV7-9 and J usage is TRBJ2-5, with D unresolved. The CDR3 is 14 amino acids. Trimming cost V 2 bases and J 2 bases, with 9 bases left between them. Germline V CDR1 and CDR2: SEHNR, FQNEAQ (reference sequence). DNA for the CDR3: TGTGCCAGCAGCTTAACCCTCGGGCAAGAGACCCAGTACTTC. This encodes CASSLTLGQETQYF.

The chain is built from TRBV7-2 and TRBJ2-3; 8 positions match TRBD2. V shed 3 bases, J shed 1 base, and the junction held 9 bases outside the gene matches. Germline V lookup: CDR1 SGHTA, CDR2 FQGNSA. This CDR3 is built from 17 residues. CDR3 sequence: CASSLVREGGGTDTQYF. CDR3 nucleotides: TGTGCCAGCAGCTTGGTCCGGGAGGGCGGTGGCACAGATACGCAGTATTTT. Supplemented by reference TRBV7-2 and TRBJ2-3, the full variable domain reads GAGVSQSPSNKVTEKGKDVELRCDPISGHTALYWYRQSLGQGLEFLIYFQGNSAPDKSGLPSDRFSAERTGGSVSTLTIQRTQQEDSAVYLCASSLVREGGGTDTQYFGPGTRLTVL.

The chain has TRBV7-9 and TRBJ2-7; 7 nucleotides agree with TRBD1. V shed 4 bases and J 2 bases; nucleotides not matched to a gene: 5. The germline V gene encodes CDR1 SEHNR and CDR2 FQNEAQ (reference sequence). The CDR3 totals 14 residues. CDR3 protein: CASSSGQHTYEQYF. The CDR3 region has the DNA TGTGCCAGCAGCTCGGGACAGCACACCTACGAGCAGTACTTC.

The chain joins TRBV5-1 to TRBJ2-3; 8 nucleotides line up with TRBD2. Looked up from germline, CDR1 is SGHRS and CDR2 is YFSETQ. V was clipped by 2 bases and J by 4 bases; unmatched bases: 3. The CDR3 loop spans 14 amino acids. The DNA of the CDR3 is TGCGCCAGCAGCTTAGCGGGAGTTTCAGATACGCAGTATTTT. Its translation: CASSLAGVSDTQYF.

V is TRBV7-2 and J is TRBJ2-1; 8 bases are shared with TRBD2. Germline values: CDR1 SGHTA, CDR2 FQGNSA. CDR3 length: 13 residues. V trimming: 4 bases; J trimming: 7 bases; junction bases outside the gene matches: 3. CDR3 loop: CASSYSGVNEQFF. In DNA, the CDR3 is TGTGCCAGCAGCTATAGCGGGGTTAATGAGCAGTTCTTC.

The CDR3 sequence is CASTTSGRAGEQFF. The CDR3 nucleotides read TGTGCCAGCACTACTAGCGGGAGGGCCGGTGAGCAGTTCTTC. The chain uses TRBV7-9 and TRBJ2-1; 13 bases match TRBD2. Germline lookup yields CDR1 SEHNR and CDR2 FQNEAQ (reference sequence). The CDR3 contains 14 residues. The V segment lost 7 bases and the J segment 9 bases; nucleotides outside the gene matches: 6.

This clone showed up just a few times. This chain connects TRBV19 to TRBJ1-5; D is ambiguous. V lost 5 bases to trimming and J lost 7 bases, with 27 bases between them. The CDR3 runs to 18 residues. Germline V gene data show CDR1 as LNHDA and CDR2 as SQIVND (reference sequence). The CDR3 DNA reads TGTGCCAGTAGTGGAGGATGGTCGGGCGGCGCCCAGGTCCAGCCCCAGCATTTT. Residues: CASSGGWSGGAQVQPQHF.

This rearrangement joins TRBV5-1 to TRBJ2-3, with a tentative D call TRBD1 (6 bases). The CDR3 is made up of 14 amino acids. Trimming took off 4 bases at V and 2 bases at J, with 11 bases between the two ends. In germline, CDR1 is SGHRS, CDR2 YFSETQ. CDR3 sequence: CASSLQGSTDTQYF. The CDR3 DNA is TGCGCCAGCAGCCTACAGGGATCCACAGATACGCAGTATTTT. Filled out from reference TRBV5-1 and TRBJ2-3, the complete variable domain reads KAGVTQTPRYLIKTRGQQVTLSCSPISGHRSVSWYQQTPGQGLQFLFEYFSETQRNKGNFPGRFSGRQFSNSRSEMNVSTLELGDSALYLCASSLQGSTDTQYFGPGTRLTVL.

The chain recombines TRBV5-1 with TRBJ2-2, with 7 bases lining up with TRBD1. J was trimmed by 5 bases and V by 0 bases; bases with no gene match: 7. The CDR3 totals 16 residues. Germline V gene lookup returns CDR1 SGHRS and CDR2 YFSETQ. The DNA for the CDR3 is TGCGCCAGCAGCTTGGCCACCGCGACAGGGACCGGGGAGCTGTTTTTT. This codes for CASSLATATGTGELFF.

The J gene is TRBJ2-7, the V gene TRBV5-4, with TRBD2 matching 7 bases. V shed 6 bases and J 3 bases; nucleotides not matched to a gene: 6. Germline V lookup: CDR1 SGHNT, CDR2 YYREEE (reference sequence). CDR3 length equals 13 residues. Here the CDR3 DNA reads TGTGCCAGCATGTCGGCTAGCGGCTACGAGCAGTACTTC. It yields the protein CASMSASGYEQYF.

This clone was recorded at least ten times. CDR3 DNA sequence: TGTGCCAGTAGTATCGGATGGCTAGATGGGGCCAATGAGCAGTTCTTC. It translates to CASSIGWLDGANEQFF. The chain joins TRBV19 to TRBJ2-1, with a weak D call TRBD1 (5 bases). V was clipped by 3 bases and J by 6 bases, with 18 bases between them. This CDR3 contains 16 residues. Germline lookup yields CDR1 LNHDA and CDR2 SQIVND (reference sequence). The variable domain in full, with the rest retrieved from reference TRBV19 and TRBJ2-1, is DGGITQSPKYLFRKEGQNVTLSCEQNLNHDAMYWYRQDPGQGLRLIYYSQIVNDFQKGDIAEGYSVSREKKESFPLTVTSAQKNPTAFYLCASSIGWLDGANEQFFGPGTRLTVL.

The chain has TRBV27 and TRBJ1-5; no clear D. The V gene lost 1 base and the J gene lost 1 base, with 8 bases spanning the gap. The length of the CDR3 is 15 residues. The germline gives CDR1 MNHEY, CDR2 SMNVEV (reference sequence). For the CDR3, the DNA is TGTGCCAGCAGTTTATTTGGGCAGAGCAATCAGCCCCAGCATTTT. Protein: CASSLFGQSNQPQHF.

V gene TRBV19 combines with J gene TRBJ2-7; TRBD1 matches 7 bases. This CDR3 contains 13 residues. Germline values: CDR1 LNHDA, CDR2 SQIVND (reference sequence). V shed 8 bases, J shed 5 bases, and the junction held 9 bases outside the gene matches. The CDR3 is CASRDRVIHEQYF. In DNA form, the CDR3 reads TGTGCCAGTCGGGACAGAGTTATACACGAGCAGTACTTC.

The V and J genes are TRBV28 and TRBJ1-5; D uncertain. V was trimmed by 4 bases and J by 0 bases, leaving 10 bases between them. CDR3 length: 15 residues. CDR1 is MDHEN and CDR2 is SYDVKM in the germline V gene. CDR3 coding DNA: TGTGCCAGCAGTTCGTCTCAGGTTAGCAATCAGCCCCAGCATTTT. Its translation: CASSSSQVSNQPQHF. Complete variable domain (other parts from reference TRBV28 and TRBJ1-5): DVKVTQSSRYLVKRTGEKVFLECVQDMDHENMFWYRQDPGLGLRLIYFSYDVKMKEKGDIPEGYSVSREKKERFSLILESASTNQTSMYLCASSSSQVSNQPQHFGDGTRLSIL.

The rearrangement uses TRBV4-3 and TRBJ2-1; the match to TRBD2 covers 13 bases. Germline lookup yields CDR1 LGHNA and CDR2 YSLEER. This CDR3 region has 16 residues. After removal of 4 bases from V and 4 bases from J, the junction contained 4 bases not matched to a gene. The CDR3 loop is CASSPLAGGGYNEQFF. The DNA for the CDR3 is TGCGCCAGCAGCCCACTAGCGGGAGGGGGATACAATGAGCAGTTCTTC.

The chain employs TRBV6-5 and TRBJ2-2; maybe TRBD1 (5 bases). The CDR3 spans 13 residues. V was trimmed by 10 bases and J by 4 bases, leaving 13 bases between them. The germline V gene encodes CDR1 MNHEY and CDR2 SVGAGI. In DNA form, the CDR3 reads TGTGCCACGCTAGGCCAGGGCACCGGGGAGCTGTTTTTT. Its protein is CATLGQGTGELFF.

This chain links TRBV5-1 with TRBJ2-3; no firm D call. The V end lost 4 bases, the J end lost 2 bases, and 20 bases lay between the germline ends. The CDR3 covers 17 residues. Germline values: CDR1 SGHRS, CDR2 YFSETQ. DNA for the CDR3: TGCGCCAGCAGCCAACAAAATGGTATTGATAACACAGATACGCAGTATTTT. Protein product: CASSQQNGIDNTDTQYF. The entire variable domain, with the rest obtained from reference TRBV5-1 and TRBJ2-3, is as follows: KAGVTQTPRYLIKTRGQQVTLSCSPISGHRSVSWYQQTPGQGLQFLFEYFSETQRNKGNFPGRFSGRQFSNSRSEMNVSTLELGDSALYLCASSQQNGIDNTDTQYFGPGTRLTVL.

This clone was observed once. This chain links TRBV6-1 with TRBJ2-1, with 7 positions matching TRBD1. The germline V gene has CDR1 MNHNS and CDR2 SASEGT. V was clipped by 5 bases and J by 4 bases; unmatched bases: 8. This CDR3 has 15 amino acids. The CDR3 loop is CASSHPDRVYNEQFF. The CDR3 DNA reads TGTGCCAGCAGTCATCCCGACAGGGTTTACAATGAGCAGTTCTTC.